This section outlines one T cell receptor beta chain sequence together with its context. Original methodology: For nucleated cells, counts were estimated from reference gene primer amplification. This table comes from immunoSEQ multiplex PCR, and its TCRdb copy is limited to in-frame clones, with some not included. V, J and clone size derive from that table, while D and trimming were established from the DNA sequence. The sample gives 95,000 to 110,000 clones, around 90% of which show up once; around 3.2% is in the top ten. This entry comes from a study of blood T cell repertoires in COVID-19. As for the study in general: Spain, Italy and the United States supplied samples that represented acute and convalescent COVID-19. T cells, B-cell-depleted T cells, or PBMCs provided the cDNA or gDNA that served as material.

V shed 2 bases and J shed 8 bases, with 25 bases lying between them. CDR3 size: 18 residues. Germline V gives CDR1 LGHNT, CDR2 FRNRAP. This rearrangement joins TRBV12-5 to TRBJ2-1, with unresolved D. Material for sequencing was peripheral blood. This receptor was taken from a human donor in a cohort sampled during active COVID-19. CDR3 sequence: CASGLTPSTSTSVDEQFF. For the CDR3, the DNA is TGTGCTAGTGGTTTGACTCCCTCGACAAGTACCTCGGTGGATGAGCAGTTCTTC.